The 10 T cell receptor beta chains below were found in one sample sequenced in a study of shared clonotypes between healthy human individuals. Clones were read by immunoSEQ multiplex PCR, and TCRdb kept only the in-frame ones, dropping some. The sample lists some 650,000 clones, less than 98% occurring once. The sample was naive CD4+ T cells sorted from blood. The subset here: CD45RA+ positively selected. These receptors originate from a woman aged 30 to 39 in good health.

V gene TRBV9 combines with J gene TRBJ2-1; TRBD2 aligns across 7 bases. The V gene end was trimmed by 0 bases and the J gene end by 9 bases; junction bases not matched to a gene: 3. CDR1 SGDLS and CDR2 YYNGEE come from the germline V gene. CDR3 length: 13 amino acids. CDR3 coding DNA: TGTGCCAGCAGCGTAGGATTAGCGGGTGAGCAGTTCTTC. As protein: CASSVGLAGEQFF.

This sequence joins TRBV18 and TRBJ1-1, with D possibly TRBD1 on 5 matching bases. Trimming left V 5 bases short and J 1 base short, with 11 bases between. CDR1 and CDR2 (germline): KGHSH, LQKENI. The CDR3 sequence is 14 residues long. The chain's CDR3 is CASSLPGQNTEAFF. In DNA, the CDR3 is TGTGCCAGCTCATTGCCCGGACAGAACACTGAAGCTTTCTTT.

This chain's CDR3 is CASSSRDSGTDTQYF. DNA for the CDR3: TGTGCCAGCAGTTCCCGGGACAGCGGAACAGATACGCAGTATTTT. This chain joins TRBV6-5 and TRBJ2-3; 7 bases agree with TRBD1. V was clipped by 4 bases and J by 3 bases; unmatched bases: 7. Germline CDR1 is MNHEY and CDR2 is SVGAGI. The CDR3 covers 15 residues.

The chain has TRBV6-4 and TRBJ2-1; possible D gene TRBD1, 6 bases. Deletions cut 10 bases from V and 8 bases from J, with 12 bases between. Germline V gives CDR1 MRHNA, CDR2 SNTAGT. This CDR3 comprises 11 residues. Here the CDR3 reads CATEQGDEQFF. CDR3 nucleotide sequence: TGTGCCACCGAACAGGGCGATGAGCAGTTCTTC.

The V gene is TRBV7-2, the J gene TRBJ2-5; D remains ambiguous. Trimming shortened V by 1 base and J by 1 base, and 4 bases separated the two germline ends. Per germline, CDR1 SGHTA and CDR2 FQGNSA. The CDR3 runs 13 residues. Here the CDR3 DNA reads TGTGCCAGCAGCTTAGGGGGCCAAGAGACCCAGTACTTC. Translating it yields CASSLGGQETQYF.

The chain has TRBV30 and TRBJ2-3; TRBD1 aligns across 7 bases. Germline V gene sequence: CDR1 GTSNPN, CDR2 SVGIG (reference sequence). Trimming took 5 bases from V and 4 from J; bases not matched to a gene: 9. There are 14 residues in the CDR3. Here the CDR3 reads CAWHRGSPPDTQYF. CDR3 coding DNA: TGTGCCTGGCACAGGGGCTCCCCCCCAGATACGCAGTATTTT.

The chain has TRBV6-5 and TRBJ2-3; 7 positions match TRBD1. This CDR3 has 15 residues. Looked up from germline, CDR1 is MNHEY and CDR2 is SVGAGI. The trim removed 2 bases at V and 1 base at J, leaving 3 bases unmatched. The CDR3, as DNA: TGTGCCAGCAGTTACCGAGGGGGCCGCACAGATACGCAGTATTTT. Translated: CASSYRGGRTDTQYF.

The rearrangement links TRBV10-3 to TRBJ1-2; no reliable D call. The V end was cut by 6 bases, the J end by 4 bases, with 15 bases between. The CDR3 loop spans 14 amino acids. Germline CDR1 reads ENHRY; CDR2 reads SYGVKD. The DNA of the CDR3 is TGTGCCATCAGGAGGGATACGCTTGGCTATGGCTACACCTTC. It specifies CAIRRDTLGYGYTF.

This chain joins TRBV7-8 and TRBJ2-5, with D possibly TRBD1 on 5 matching bases. This CDR3 region has 16 residues. Germline values: CDR1 SGHVS, CDR2 FQNEAQ. Trimming removed 0 bases at V and 4 bases at J, with 15 bases between. Here the CDR3 reads CASSLAGEPFGETQYF. In DNA, the CDR3 is TGTGCCAGCAGCTTAGCAGGGGAACCCTTCGGAGAGACCCAGTACTTC.

The V and J genes are TRBV27 and TRBJ2-1; D may be TRBD2 (6 bases). The V and J ends lost 5 bases and 4 bases respectively, with 15 bases between them. The CDR3 totals 15 residues. The germline CDR1 and CDR2 sequences are MNHEY and SMNVEV (reference sequence). In nucleotides, the CDR3 is TGTGCCAGCAGTCGGGGCGCGGGACTTTACAATGAGCAGTTCTTC. Residues: CASSRGAGLYNEQFF.